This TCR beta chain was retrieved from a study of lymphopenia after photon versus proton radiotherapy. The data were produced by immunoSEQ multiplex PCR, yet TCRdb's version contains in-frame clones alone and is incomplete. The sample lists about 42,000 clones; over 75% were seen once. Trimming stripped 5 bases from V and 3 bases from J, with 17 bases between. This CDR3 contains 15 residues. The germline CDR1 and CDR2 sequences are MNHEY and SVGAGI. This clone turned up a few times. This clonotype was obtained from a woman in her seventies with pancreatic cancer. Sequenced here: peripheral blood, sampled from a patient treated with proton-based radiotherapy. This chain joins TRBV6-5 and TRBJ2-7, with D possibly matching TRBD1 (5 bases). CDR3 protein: CASSLLNDRFYEQYF. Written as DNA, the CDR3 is TGTGCCAGCAGTCTCCTGAACGACAGATTCTACGAGCAGTACTTC.